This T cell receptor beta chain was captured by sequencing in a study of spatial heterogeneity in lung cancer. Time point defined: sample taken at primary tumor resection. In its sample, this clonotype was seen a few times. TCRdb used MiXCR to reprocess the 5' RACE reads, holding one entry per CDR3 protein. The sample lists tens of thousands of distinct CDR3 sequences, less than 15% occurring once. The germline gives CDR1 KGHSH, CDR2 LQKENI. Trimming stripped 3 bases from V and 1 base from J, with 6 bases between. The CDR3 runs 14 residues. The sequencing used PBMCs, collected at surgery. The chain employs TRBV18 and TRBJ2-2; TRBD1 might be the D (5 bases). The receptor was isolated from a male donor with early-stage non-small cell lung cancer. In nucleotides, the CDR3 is TGTGCCAGCTCACCTCAGGGGAACACCGGGGAGCTGTTTTTT. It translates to CASSPQGNTGELFF.